These 8 T cell receptor beta chains came from one sample sequenced in a study of human T cells and chemical hapten exposure. Using its own MiXCR run on the RACE reads, TCRdb lists one record per CDR3 protein. The sample has some 52,000 distinct CDR3 sequences, 9% to 10% seen once; the top ten hold 16%. This sample's time point: patch test 3, about 24 weeks after DPC sensitization. Treatment in this sample: therapeutic diphenylcyclopropenone sensitization with weekly scalp DPC. The starting material was whole blood, obtained in connection with sensitization to the hapten diphenylcyclopropenone (DPC). These receptors were collected from a woman between 40 and 50 years old with alopecia areata. Some clones in this sample may be carry-over from other donors' samples.

The chain employs TRBV20-1 and TRBJ2-7; D possibly corresponds to TRBD1 (5 bases). The V gene's germline CDR1 is DFQATT and CDR2 SNEGSKA (reference sequence). This CDR3 has 15 residues. V was cut by 6 bases and J by 2 bases, with 20 bases left in between. The CDR3: CSATGHPGHPYEQYF. CDR3 in DNA: TGCAGTGCAACCGGCCACCCCGGACACCCCTACGAGCAGTACTTC.

The sample holds many counts of this clonotype. The rearrangement links TRBV6-1 to TRBJ2-3; unclear D gene. The CDR3 contains 15 residues. Per the germline V gene, CDR1 is MNHNS and CDR2 is SASEGT. Trimming took 7 bases from V and 1 from J, leaving 15 bases between them. The CDR3 region has the DNA TGTGCCAGCACTCCTCTCGGTCGGGGCACAGATACGCAGTATTTT. Residues: CASTPLGRGTDTQYF.

This sequence joins TRBV9 and TRBJ2-7; maybe TRBD2 (5 bases). CDR3 length: 13 amino acids. Trimming removed 5 bases from V and 2 bases from J, with 11 bases in between. The germline CDR1 and CDR2 sequences are SGDLS and YYNGEE. Here the CDR3 reads CASSAGLAYEQYF. The DNA of the CDR3 is TGTGCCAGCAGTGCCGGACTGGCCTACGAGCAGTACTTC.

This clonotype was observed a handful of times. The chain employs TRBV6-4 and TRBJ2-3, with D maybe TRBD2 (6 bases). Germline values: CDR1 MRHNA, CDR2 SNTAGT. Trimming took 0 bases from V and 4 from J, leaving 11 bases between them. The CDR3 is made up of 15 amino acids. The CDR3: CASSDSRRGADTQYF. In DNA, the CDR3 is TGTGCCAGCAGTGACTCCCGGCGGGGAGCAGATACGCAGTATTTT.

This chain links TRBV21-1 with TRBJ2-3; TRBD1, as called in the table, went unchecked against the DNA. TRBV21-1 is designated a pseudogene. The CDR3 contains 22 residues. The CDR3 DNA reads as TGTGCCAGCAGCAAATATAAGGGACAGGGAGGAGGCGGGGGGACTAGCACAGATACGCAGTATTTT. This translates into CASSKYKGQGGGGGTSTDTQYF.

This clonotype was counted a few times. The chain uses TRBV9 and TRBJ2-2; D is ambiguous. This CDR3 has 12 amino acids. The V and J ends lost 2 bases and 5 bases respectively, with 4 bases between them. Germline V CDR1 and CDR2: SGDLS, YYNGEE. This chain's CDR3 is CASSVLTGELFF. CDR3 in DNA: TGTGCCAGCAGCGTCTTAACCGGGGAGCTGTTTTTT.

This clonotype was seen more than once but under ten times. The chain carries TRBV29-1 and TRBJ1-1, with 9 positions matching TRBD1. The CDR3 sequence is 15 residues long. V dropped 1 base and J dropped 9; count of bases not matched to a gene: 12. Germline loops: CDR1 SQVTM, CDR2 ANQGSEA. The CDR3 spells CSVEGQGGFGFKAFF. The CDR3 DNA reads TGCAGCGTTGAAGGACAGGGGGGCTTCGGTTTCAAAGCTTTCTTT.

This clonotype was counted a few times. This chain uses TRBV2 with TRBJ2-1, with 11 bases matching TRBD2. The length of the CDR3 is 16 residues. V shed 6 bases and J 5 bases; nucleotides not matched to a gene: 9. Germline loops: CDR1 SNHLY, CDR2 FYNNEI. DNA of the CDR3: TGTGCCAGCAGAAAGGGTCTAGCGGGGGGCAACAATGAGCAGTTCTTC. It encodes CASRKGLAGGNNEQFF.